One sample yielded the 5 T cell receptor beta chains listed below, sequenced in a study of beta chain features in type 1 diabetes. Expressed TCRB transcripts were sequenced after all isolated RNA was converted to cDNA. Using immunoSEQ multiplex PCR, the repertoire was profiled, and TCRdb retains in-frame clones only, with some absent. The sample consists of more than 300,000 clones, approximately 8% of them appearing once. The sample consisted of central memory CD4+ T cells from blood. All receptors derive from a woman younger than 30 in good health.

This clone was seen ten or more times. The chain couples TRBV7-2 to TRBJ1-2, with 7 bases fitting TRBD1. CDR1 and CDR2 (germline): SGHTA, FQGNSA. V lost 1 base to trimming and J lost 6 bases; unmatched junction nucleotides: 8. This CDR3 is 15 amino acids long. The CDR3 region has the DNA TGTGCCAGCAGCTTAGAGCCCAGAAGGGGGCATGGCTACACCTTC. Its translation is CASSLEPRRGHGYTF.

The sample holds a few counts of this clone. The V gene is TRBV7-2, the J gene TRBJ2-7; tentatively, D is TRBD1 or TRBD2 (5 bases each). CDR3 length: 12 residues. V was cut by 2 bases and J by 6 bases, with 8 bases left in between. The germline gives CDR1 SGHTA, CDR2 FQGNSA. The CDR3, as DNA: TGTGCCAGCAGCTTATGGGGGTCCGAGCAGTACTTC. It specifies CASSLWGSEQYF.

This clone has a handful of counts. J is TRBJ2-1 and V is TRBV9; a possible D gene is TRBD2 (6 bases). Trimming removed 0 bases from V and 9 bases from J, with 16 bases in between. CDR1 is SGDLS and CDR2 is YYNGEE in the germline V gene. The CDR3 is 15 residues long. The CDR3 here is CASSVAGALIGEQFF. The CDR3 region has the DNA TGTGCCAGCAGCGTAGCGGGAGCTCTGATAGGTGAGCAGTTCTTC.

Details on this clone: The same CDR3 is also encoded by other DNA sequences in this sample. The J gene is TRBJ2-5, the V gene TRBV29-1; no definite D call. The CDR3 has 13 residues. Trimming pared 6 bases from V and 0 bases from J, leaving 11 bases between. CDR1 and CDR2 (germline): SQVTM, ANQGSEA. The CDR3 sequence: CSVPGTDQETQYF. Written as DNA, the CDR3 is TGCAGCGTCCCCGGAACCGACCAAGAGACCCAGTACTTC. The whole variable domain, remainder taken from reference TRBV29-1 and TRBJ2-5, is SAVISQKPSRDICQRGTSLTIQCQVDSQVTMMFWYRQQPGQSLTLIATANQGSEATYESGFVIDKFPISRPNLTFSTLTVSNMSPEDSSIYLCSVPGTDQETQYFGPGTRLLVL.

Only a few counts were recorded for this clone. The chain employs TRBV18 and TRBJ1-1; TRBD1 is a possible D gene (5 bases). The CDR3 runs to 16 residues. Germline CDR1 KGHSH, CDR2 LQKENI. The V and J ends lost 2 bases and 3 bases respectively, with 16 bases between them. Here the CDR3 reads CASSPRQGSWDTEAFF. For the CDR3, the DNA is TGTGCCAGCTCACCAAGGCAGGGAAGCTGGGACACTGAAGCTTTCTTT.